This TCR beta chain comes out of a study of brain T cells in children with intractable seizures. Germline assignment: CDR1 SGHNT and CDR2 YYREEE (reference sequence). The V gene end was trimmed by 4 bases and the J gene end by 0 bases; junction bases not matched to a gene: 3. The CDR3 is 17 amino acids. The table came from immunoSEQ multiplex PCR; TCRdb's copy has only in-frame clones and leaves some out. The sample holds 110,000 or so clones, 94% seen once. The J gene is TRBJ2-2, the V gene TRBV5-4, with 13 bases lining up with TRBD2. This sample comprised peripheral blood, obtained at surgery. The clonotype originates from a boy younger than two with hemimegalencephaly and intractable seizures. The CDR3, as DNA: TGTGCCAGCAGCCGCGGACTAGCGGGAGCGAACACCGGGGAGCTGTTTTTT. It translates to CASSRGLAGANTGELFF.